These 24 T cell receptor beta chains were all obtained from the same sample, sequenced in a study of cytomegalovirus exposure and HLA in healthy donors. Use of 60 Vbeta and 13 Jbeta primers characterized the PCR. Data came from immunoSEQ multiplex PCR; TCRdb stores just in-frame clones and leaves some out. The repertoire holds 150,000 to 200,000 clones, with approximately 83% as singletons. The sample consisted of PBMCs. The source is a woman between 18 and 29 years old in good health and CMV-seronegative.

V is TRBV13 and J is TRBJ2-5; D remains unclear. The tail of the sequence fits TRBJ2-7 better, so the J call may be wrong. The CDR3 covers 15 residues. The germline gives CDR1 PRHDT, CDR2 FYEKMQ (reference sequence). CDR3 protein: CASSLTKSTTYEQYF. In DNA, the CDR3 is TGTGCCAGCAGCTTGACAAAGTCGACCACCTACGAGCAGTACTTC.

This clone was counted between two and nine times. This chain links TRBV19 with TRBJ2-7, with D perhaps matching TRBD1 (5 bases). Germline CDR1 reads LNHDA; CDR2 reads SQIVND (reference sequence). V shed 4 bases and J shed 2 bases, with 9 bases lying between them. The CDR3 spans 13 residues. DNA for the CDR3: TGTGCCAGTAGTACAGGGCTTGCCTACGAGCAGTACTTC. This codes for CASSTGLAYEQYF.

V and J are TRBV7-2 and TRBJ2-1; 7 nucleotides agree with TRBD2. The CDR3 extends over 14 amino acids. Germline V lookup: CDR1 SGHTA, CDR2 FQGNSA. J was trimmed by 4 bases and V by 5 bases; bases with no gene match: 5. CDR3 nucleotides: TGTGCCAGCAGCCTCTCGGGGGGTTACAATGAGCAGTTCTTC. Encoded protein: CASSLSGGYNEQFF.

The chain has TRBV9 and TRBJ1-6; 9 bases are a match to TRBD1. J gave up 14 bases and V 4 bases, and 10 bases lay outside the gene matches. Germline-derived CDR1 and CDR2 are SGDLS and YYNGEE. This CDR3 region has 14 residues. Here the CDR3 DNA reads TGTGCCAGCAGCTTAGGACAGGGGCCTTCTACCCTCCACTTT. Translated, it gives CASSLGQGPSTLHF.

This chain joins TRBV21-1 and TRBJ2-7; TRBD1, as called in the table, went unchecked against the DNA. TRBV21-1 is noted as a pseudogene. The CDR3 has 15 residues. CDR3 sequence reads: CASSRRNRASYEQYF. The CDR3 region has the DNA TGTGCCAGCAGCAGGCGAAACAGGGCCTCCTACGAGCAGTACTTC.

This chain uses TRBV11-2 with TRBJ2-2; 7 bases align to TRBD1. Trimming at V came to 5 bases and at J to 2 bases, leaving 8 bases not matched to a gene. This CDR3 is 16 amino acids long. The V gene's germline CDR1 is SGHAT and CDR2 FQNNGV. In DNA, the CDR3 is TGTGCCAGCAGCCCAAGACAGGGTAGAAACACCGGGGAGCTGTTTTTT. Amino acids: CASSPRQGRNTGELFF.

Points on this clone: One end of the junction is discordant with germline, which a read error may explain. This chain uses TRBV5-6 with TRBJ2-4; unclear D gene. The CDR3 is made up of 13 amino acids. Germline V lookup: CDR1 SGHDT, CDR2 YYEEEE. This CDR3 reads CASSLGAGNSQYF. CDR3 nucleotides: TGTGCCAGCAGCTTGGGGGCAGGAAACAGTCAGTACTTC.

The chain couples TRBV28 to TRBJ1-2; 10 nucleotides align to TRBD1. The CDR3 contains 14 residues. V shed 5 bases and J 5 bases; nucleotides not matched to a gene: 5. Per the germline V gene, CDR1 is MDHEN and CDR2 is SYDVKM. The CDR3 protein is CASSTGQGVYGYTF. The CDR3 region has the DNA TGTGCCAGCAGTACAGGACAGGGGGTTTATGGCTACACCTTC.

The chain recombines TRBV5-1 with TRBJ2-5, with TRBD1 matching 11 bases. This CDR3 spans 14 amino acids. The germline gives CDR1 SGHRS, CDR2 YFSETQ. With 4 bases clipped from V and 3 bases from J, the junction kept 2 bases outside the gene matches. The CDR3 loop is CASSPGQGEETQYF. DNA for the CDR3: TGCGCCAGCAGCCCGGGACAGGGGGAAGAGACCCAGTACTTC.

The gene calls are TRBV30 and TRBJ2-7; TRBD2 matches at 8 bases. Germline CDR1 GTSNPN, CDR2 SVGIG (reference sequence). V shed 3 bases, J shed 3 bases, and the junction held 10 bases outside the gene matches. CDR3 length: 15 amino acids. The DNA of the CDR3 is TGTGCCTGGAGAGCCGGGACTAGTGGGGGCTACGAGCAGTACTTC. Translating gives CAWRAGTSGGYEQYF.

The CDR3 DNA follows: TGTGCCATCAGTGAGCTAGCGGGGGGTTACAATGAGCAGTTCTTC. This sequence encodes CAISELAGGYNEQFF. The genes are TRBV10-3 and TRBJ2-1; 11 bases line up with TRBD2. The CDR3 has 15 amino acids. The ends lost 2 bases at V and 4 bases at J; junction bases unmatched: 1. Germline-derived CDR1 and CDR2 are ENHRY and SYGVKD.

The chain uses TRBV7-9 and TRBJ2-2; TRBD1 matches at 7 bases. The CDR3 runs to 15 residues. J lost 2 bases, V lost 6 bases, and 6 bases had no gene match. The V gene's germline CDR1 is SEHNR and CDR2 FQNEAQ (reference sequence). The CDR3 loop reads CASRPGQANTGELFF. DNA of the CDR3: TGTGCCAGCAGACCCGGACAGGCAAACACCGGGGAGCTGTTTTTT.

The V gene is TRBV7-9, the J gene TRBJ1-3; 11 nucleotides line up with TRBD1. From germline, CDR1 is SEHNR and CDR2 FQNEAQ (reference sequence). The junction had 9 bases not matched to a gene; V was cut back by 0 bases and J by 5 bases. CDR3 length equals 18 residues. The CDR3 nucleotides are TGTGCCAGCAGCTTAGCCGCGACACAGGACAGGGGGCGAAACACCATATATTTT. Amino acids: CASSLAATQDRGRNTIYF.

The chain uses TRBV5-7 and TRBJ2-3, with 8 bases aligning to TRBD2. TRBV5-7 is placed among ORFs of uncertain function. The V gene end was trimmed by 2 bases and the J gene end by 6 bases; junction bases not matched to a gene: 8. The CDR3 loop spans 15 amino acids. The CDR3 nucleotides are TGTGCCAGCAGCTTTCACCGGGGGGGGCACGATACGCAGTATTTT. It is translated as CASSFHRGGHDTQYF.

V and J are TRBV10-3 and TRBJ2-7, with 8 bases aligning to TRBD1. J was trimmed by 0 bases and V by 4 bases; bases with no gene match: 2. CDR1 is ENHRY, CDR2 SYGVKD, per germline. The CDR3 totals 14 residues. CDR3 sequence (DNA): TGTGCCATCAGTGGGACAGGGAGCTCCTACGAGCAGTACTTC. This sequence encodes CAISGTGSSYEQYF.

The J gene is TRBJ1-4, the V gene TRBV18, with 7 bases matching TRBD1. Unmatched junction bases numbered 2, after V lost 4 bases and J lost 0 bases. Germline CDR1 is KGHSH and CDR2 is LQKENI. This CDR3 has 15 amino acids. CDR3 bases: TGTGCCAGCTCACGCGGGACAGCAACTAATGAAAAACTGTTTTTT. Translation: CASSRGTATNEKLFF.

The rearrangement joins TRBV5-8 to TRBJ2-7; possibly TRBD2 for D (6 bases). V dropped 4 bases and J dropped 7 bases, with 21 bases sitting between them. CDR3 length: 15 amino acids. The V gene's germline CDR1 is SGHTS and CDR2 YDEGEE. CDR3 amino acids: CASSHLREIPWEQYF. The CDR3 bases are TGTGCCAGCAGCCACCTCCGGGAGATCCCTTGGGAGCAGTACTTC.

CDR3 coding DNA: TGCGCCAGCAGCCGGGGGGCCTCAGCTGGGGCCAACGTCCTGACTTTC. Its translation: CASSRGASAGANVLTF. The V and J genes are TRBV5-1 and TRBJ2-6; TRBD2 is a possible D gene (7 bases). The CDR3 contains 16 residues. The V end lost 4 bases, the J end lost 2 bases, and 13 bases lay between the germline ends. CDR1 is SGHRS and CDR2 is YFSETQ in the germline V gene.

CDR3 in amino acids: CASSADSPNYGYTF. In DNA form, the CDR3 reads TGTGCCAGCAGCGCCGACAGTCCTAACTATGGCTACACCTTC. The chain uses TRBV2 and TRBJ1-2; TRBD1 might be the D (5 bases). Germline V gene lookup returns CDR1 SNHLY and CDR2 FYNNEI. The V and J ends lost 6 bases and 0 bases respectively, with 11 bases between them. The CDR3 is 14 residues long.

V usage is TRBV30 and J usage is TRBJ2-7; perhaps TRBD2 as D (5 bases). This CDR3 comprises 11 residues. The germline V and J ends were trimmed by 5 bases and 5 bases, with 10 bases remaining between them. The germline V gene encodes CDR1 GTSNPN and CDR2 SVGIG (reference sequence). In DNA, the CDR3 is TGTGCCTGGGACGGGGATAACGAGCAGTACTTC. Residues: CAWDGDNEQYF.

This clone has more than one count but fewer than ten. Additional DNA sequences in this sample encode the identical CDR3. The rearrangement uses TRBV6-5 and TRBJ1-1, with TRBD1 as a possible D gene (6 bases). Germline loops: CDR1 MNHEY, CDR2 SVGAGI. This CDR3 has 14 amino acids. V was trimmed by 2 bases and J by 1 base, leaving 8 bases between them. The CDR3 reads CASSYAGANTEAFF. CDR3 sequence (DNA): TGTGCCAGCAGTTACGCAGGGGCGAACACTGAAGCTTTCTTT.

CDR3 DNA sequence: TGTGCCAGCAGTCGGACAGGGCTGAACACCGGGGAGCTGTTTTTT. It yields the protein CASSRTGLNTGELFF. The chain links TRBV7-9 to TRBJ2-2; 8 bases map to TRBD1. CDR3 length: 15 residues. V was clipped by 6 bases and J by 1 base; unmatched bases: 4. Germline V gives CDR1 SEHNR, CDR2 FQNEAQ (reference sequence).

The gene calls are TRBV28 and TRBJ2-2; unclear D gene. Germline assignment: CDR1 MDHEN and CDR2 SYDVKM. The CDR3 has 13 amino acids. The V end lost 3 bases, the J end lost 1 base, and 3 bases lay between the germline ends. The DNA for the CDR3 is TGTGCCAGCAGTTTCCAGAACACCGGGGAGCTGTTTTTT. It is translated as CASSFQNTGELFF.

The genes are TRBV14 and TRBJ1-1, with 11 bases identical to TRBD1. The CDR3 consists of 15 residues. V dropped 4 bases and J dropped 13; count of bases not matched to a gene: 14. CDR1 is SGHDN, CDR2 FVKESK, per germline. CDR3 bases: TGTGCCAGCAGCCCCTGGACAGGGGGCGTTTCTCCTGTTTTCTTT. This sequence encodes CASSPWTGGVSPVFF.